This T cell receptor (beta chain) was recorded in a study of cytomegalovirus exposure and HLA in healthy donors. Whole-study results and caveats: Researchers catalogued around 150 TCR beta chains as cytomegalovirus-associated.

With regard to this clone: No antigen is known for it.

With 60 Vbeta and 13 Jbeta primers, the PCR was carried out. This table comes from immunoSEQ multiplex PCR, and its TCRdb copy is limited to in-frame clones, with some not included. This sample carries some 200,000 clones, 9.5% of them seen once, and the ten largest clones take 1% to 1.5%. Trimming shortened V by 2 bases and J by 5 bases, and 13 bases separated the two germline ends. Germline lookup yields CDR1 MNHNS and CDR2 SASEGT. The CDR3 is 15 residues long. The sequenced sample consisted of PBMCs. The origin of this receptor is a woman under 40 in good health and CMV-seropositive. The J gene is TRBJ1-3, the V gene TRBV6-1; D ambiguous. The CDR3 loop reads CASSESGRQRNTIYF. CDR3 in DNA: TGTGCCAGCAGTGAATCGGGTAGGCAGAGAAACACCATATATTTT.